The T cell receptor beta chain under discussion was sequenced for a study of T cell responses to AZD1222 COVID-19 vaccine. As for the study in general: Pooling was applied to second doses at about 4 or about 12 weeks. Notes on the study in general: Mostly white British, mostly female donors; authors suggested clonal diversity may be underestimated.

In regard to this clone: The antigen remains undetermined.

This CDR3 has 11 residues. Germline V gene data show CDR1 as SGHAT and CDR2 as FQNNGV. V was pared by 5 bases and J by 8 bases, with 7 bases between. Repertoires were generated with immunoSEQ multiplex PCR, while TCRdb's copy carries only in-frame clones and drops some. The table lists approximately 110,000 clones, 92% of them singletons, with approximately 1.2% in the top ten. The chain carries TRBV11-2 and TRBJ2-1, with unresolved D. This sequence originates from an adult in good health. The material was peripheral blood, obtained on day 0 of AZD1222 vaccination. In DNA, the CDR3 is TGTGCCAGCAGCCCCCTGGATGAGCAGTTCTTC. Protein sequence: CASSPLDEQFF.